This passage covers 24 T cell receptor beta chains from one sample sequenced in a study of blood T cell repertoires in COVID-19. The assay was immunoSEQ multiplex PCR, and TCRdb's table has in-frame clones only and misses some. Altogether approximately 240,000 clones are present, roughly 80% being singletons, with the ten largest covering about 5.3%. The sequenced sample consisted of peripheral blood. These receptors originate from a woman of 80 years or more with active or convalescent COVID-19.

The chain uses TRBV27 and TRBJ2-1; 7 bases are shared with TRBD2. The CDR3 sequence is 14 residues long. V shed 4 bases, J shed 6 bases, and the junction held 6 bases outside the gene matches. CDR1 and CDR2 from the germline V gene are MNHEY and SMNVEV (reference sequence). The CDR3 nucleotides read TGTGCCAGCAGTTACTGGGGGGGATCCAATGAGCAGTTCTTC. Translated, it gives CASSYWGGSNEQFF.

The chain couples TRBV5-1 to TRBJ1-1; 11 bases line up with TRBD1. V trimming: 6 bases; J trimming: 5 bases; junction bases outside the gene matches: 6. Germline V lookup: CDR1 SGHRS, CDR2 YFSETQ. This CDR3 has 14 amino acids. CDR3 coding DNA: TGCGCCAGCATCCTAGGGACAGGGGGAACTGAAGCTTTCTTT. Its translation: CASILGTGGTEAFF.

The CDR3 region is CASSSHGNTEAFF. DNA of the CDR3: TGTGCCAGCAGCAGCCATGGGAACACTGAAGCTTTCTTT. This chain connects TRBV7-9 to TRBJ1-1, with unresolved D. The CDR3 totals 13 residues. V lost 5 bases and J 1 base, leaving 8 bases between the germline ends. CDR1 and CDR2 (germline): SEHNR, FQNEAQ (reference sequence).

This clone has more than one count but fewer than ten. The V and J genes are TRBV19 and TRBJ1-1; no firm D call. V was clipped by 6 bases and J by 1 base, with 18 bases between them. Germline assignment: CDR1 LNHDA and CDR2 SQIVND (reference sequence). The CDR3 contains 16 residues. The DNA of the CDR3 is TGTGCCAGTAGCCTTACGGGGTCAGTAGGGAACACTGAAGCTTTCTTT. Protein: CASSLTGSVGNTEAFF.

The V gene is TRBV28, the J gene TRBJ1-5, with 7 bases aligning to TRBD1. The CDR3 contains 17 residues. V was clipped by 6 bases and J by 0 bases; unmatched bases: 11. Germline CDR1 reads MDHEN; CDR2 reads SYDVKM. CDR3 sequence (DNA): TGTGCCAGCAGCACCCCCCGGGGACAGTATAGCAATCAGCCCCAGCATTTT. Translation gives CASSTPRGQYSNQPQHF. Full variable domain (outside the CDR3, taken from reference TRBV28 and TRBJ1-5): DVKVTQSSRYLVKRTGEKVFLECVQDMDHENMFWYRQDPGLGLRLIYFSYDVKMKEKGDIPEGYSVSREKKERFSLILESASTNQTSMYLCASSTPRGQYSNQPQHFGDGTRLSIL.

This chain connects TRBV6-6 to TRBJ2-7; 7 nucleotides match TRBD1. V was clipped by 7 bases and J by 1 base; unmatched bases: 10. This CDR3 region has 15 residues. Per germline, CDR1 MNHNY and CDR2 SVGAGI (reference sequence). The CDR3 is CASIEWGQQSYEQYF. In nucleotides, the CDR3 is TGTGCCAGCATCGAGTGGGGACAGCAGTCCTACGAGCAGTACTTC.

The chain couples TRBV7-9 to TRBJ2-1; tentatively, D is TRBD2 (5 bases). CDR3 length equals 13 residues. The germline V gene encodes CDR1 SEHNR and CDR2 FQNEAQ (reference sequence). V was shortened by 4 bases and J by 7 bases, with 11 bases between the two germline ends. The CDR3 reads CASSWQPGNEQFF. The CDR3 nucleotides read TGTGCCAGCAGCTGGCAACCGGGGAATGAGCAGTTCTTC.

The V and J genes are TRBV7-2 and TRBJ2-2, with 10 bases that match TRBD1. Germline lookup yields CDR1 SGHTA and CDR2 FQGNSA. The CDR3 is made up of 18 amino acids. Unmatched junction bases numbered 11, after V lost 3 bases and J lost 4 bases. The DNA for the CDR3 is TGTGCCAGCAGCTTTCAATTTTTTGGGACAGGGGCCACCGGGGAGCTGTTTTTT. Translated: CASSFQFFGTGATGELFF.

V and J are TRBV10-3 and TRBJ2-7; 8 nucleotides line up with TRBD2. Trimming at V came to 4 bases and at J to 0 bases, leaving 5 bases not matched to a gene. The CDR3 consists of 15 residues. Germline CDR1 ENHRY, CDR2 SYGVKD. The chain's CDR3 is CAISAPTSASYEQYF. CDR3 DNA sequence: TGTGCCATCAGTGCCCCGACTAGCGCCTCCTACGAGCAGTACTTC.

J is TRBJ2-7 and V is TRBV7-8; 8 nucleotides line up with TRBD2. With 5 bases clipped from V and 12 bases from J, the junction kept 9 bases outside the gene matches. The CDR3 extends over 12 amino acids. Germline-derived CDR1 and CDR2 are SGHVS and FQNEAQ. The CDR3 DNA reads TGTGCCAGCAGCCCGGGACTAGGAGTGCGGTACTTC. Translation: CASSPGLGVRYF.

Only a few counts were recorded for this clone. V gene TRBV5-1 combines with J gene TRBJ2-7; TRBD2 matches at 10 bases. Germline values: CDR1 SGHRS, CDR2 YFSETQ. The length of the CDR3 is 16 residues. J gave up 0 bases and V 4 bases, and 7 bases lay outside the gene matches. CDR3 protein: CASSPGGLAVSYEQYF. CDR3 DNA sequence: TGCGCCAGCAGCCCCGGAGGACTAGCGGTCTCCTACGAGCAGTACTTC. Looking up the rest from reference TRBV5-1 and TRBJ2-7 gives the full variable domain: KAGVTQTPRYLIKTRGQQVTLSCSPISGHRSVSWYQQTPGQGLQFLFEYFSETQRNKGNFPGRFSGRQFSNSRSEMNVSTLELGDSALYLCASSPGGLAVSYEQYFGPGTRLTVT.

The chain carries TRBV28 and TRBJ1-5; D is unresolved. The CDR3 spans 13 residues. Germline V lookup: CDR1 MDHEN, CDR2 SYDVKM. Trimming cost V 2 bases and J 6 bases, with 8 bases left between them. CDR3 amino acids: CASSLGPPQPQHF. CDR3 in DNA: TGTGCCAGCAGTTTAGGCCCCCCTCAGCCCCAGCATTTT.

A word on this clone: Compared with germline, one end of the junction differs, possibly owing to a read error. J is TRBJ2-3 and V is TRBV5-1; TRBD2 matches at 10 bases. This CDR3 contains 16 residues. Germline values: CDR1 SGHRS, CDR2 YFSETQ. The CDR3 DNA is TGCGCCAGCAACTTGGCTAGCGGGGGCCCCACAGATACGCAGTATTTT. This codes for CASNLASGGPTDTQYF. Based on the CDR3 plus reference TRBV5-1 and TRBJ2-3, the full variable domain is KAGVTQTPRYLIKTRGQQVTLSCSPISGHRSVSWYQQTPGQGLQFLFEYFSETQRNKGNFPGRFSGRQFSNSRSEMNVSTLELGDSALYLCASNLASGGPTDTQYFGPGTRLTVL.

The chain has TRBV2 and TRBJ2-6, with TRBD1 matching over 9 bases. J lost 0 bases, V lost 8 bases, and 8 bases had no gene match. From germline, CDR1 is SNHLY and CDR2 FYNNEI. The CDR3 covers 17 residues. CDR3 loop: CASCRDRALSGANVLTF. CDR3 nucleotides: TGTGCCAGCTGCCGGGACAGGGCTCTCTCTGGGGCCAACGTCCTGACTTTC.

This chain joins TRBV5-4 and TRBJ2-1, with a tentative D call TRBD2 (6 bases). Per the germline V gene, CDR1 is SGHNT and CDR2 is YYREEE (reference sequence). The CDR3 extends over 15 amino acids. With 0 bases removed from V and 4 bases from J, the gap between germline ends came to 11 bases. The CDR3 loop reads CASSLDGSGYNEQFF. The CDR3 DNA reads TGTGCCAGCAGCTTGGACGGGAGCGGGTACAATGAGCAGTTCTTC. The full variable domain, rest sourced from reference TRBV5-4 and TRBJ2-1, is ETGVTQSPTHLIKTRGQQVTLRCSSQSGHNTVSWYQQALGQGPQFIFQYYREEENGRGNFPPRFSGLQFPNYSSELNVNALELDDSALYLCASSLDGSGYNEQFFGPGTRLTVL.

V is TRBV5-1 and J is TRBJ2-7; 10 bases map to TRBD1. The CDR3 spans 14 residues. Per germline, CDR1 SGHRS and CDR2 YFSETQ. The V gene end was trimmed by 4 bases and the J gene end by 3 bases; junction bases not matched to a gene: 4. The chain's CDR3 is CASSNRDRGYEQYF. The DNA for the CDR3 is TGCGCCAGCAGCAACCGGGACAGGGGCTACGAGCAGTACTTC.

The genes are TRBV2 and TRBJ2-3; 10 bases are shared with TRBD2. The CDR3 length is 17 residues. CDR1 and CDR2 (germline): SNHLY, FYNNEI. V was pared by 11 bases and J by 8 bases, with 22 bases of the junction left unmatched. The CDR3 reads CAGMEGLIAGGPGTQYF. Here the CDR3 DNA reads TGTGCCGGGATGGAAGGACTAATAGCGGGAGGCCCCGGTACGCAGTATTTT.

This clone was seen a handful of times. The chain links TRBV5-1 to TRBJ2-7, with D perhaps matching TRBD2 (6 bases). Trimming took off 1 base at V and 2 bases at J, with 16 bases between the two ends. CDR3 size: 16 residues. Germline assignment: CDR1 SGHRS and CDR2 YFSETQ. CDR3 region: CASSLIAEGFTYEQYF. CDR3 bases: TGCGCCAGCAGCTTGATAGCGGAAGGATTTACCTACGAGCAGTACTTC. Together with reference TRBV5-1 and TRBJ2-7, the CDR3 gives the full variable domain: KAGVTQTPRYLIKTRGQQVTLSCSPISGHRSVSWYQQTPGQGLQFLFEYFSETQRNKGNFPGRFSGRQFSNSRSEMNVSTLELGDSALYLCASSLIAEGFTYEQYFGPGTRLTVT.

This clone was found once. The V call is TRBV4-1, the J call TRBJ2-7; 14 nucleotides agree with TRBD2. V lost 0 bases and J lost 6; bases outside the gene matches: 4. The CDR3 extends over 16 amino acids. Per the germline V gene, CDR1 is MGHRA and CDR2 is YSYEKL. The DNA for the CDR3 is TGCGCCAGCAGCCAAGATGGCGGGACTAGCGGGAGCGAGCAGTACTTC. It specifies CASSQDGGTSGSEQYF.

V and J are TRBV5-1 and TRBJ1-1; D gene unclear. This CDR3 is 14 amino acids long. V shed 6 bases and J shed 1 base, with 13 bases lying between them. Germline CDR1 SGHRS, CDR2 YFSETQ. The CDR3 loop reads CASTLVRENTEAFF. As DNA, the CDR3 is TGCGCCAGCACATTAGTACGAGAGAACACTGAAGCTTTCTTT. The full variable domain, rest sourced from reference TRBV5-1 and TRBJ1-1, is KAGVTQTPRYLIKTRGQQVTLSCSPISGHRSVSWYQQTPGQGLQFLFEYFSETQRNKGNFPGRFSGRQFSNSRSEMNVSTLELGDSALYLCASTLVRENTEAFFGQGTRLTVV.

This clone was seen at least ten times. V and J are TRBV6-6 and TRBJ1-5, with 9 bases fitting TRBD1. Germline V gene lookup returns CDR1 MNHNY and CDR2 SVGAGI (reference sequence). The CDR3 length is 17 residues. V lost 5 bases, J lost 0 bases, and 8 bases stayed unmatched. CDR3 residues: CASSPGQGGPSNQPQHF. The CDR3 DNA sequence: TGTGCCAGCAGTCCGGGACAGGGTGGGCCTAGCAATCAGCCCCAGCATTTT.

The chain joins TRBV24-1 to TRBJ2-2, with D possibly matching TRBD2 (5 bases). CDR3 length: 14 residues. Trimming took 7 bases from V and 4 from J, leaving 12 bases between them. Germline V gene lookup returns CDR1 KGHDR and CDR2 SFDVKD. The CDR3 is CATRRGSGTGELFF. The CDR3 DNA reads TGTGCCACCAGAAGAGGCAGCGGCACCGGGGAGCTGTTTTTT.

This rearrangement joins TRBV19 to TRBJ2-2; TRBD1 agrees at 7 bases. V was clipped by 6 bases and J by 6 bases; unmatched bases: 10. Germline CDR1 is LNHDA and CDR2 is SQIVND (reference sequence). CDR3 length: 15 residues. CDR3 nucleotide sequence: TGTGCCAGTAGAAGACAGGGAGTGTTATCCGGGGAGCTGTTTTTT. This gives the protein CASRRQGVLSGELFF.

The rearrangement joins TRBV9 to TRBJ2-3, with D maybe TRBD1 (5 bases). From germline, CDR1 is SGDLS and CDR2 YYNGEE. This CDR3 region has 15 residues. V dropped 0 bases and J dropped 1 base, with 9 bases sitting between them. The CDR3 bases are TGTGCCAGCAGCGTAGGGGTGACAGGCACAGATACGCAGTATTTT. Protein: CASSVGVTGTDTQYF. Using reference TRBV9 and TRBJ2-3 for the parts outside the CDR3, the full variable domain is DSGVTQTPKHLITATGQRVTLRCSPRSGDLSVYWYQQSLDQGLQFLIQYYNGEERAKGNILERFSAQQFPDLHSELNLSSLELGDSALYFCASSVGVTGTDTQYFGPGTRLTVL.